This record covers a single T cell receptor (beta chain). Its target is not known. Sample barcodes and UMIs were carried by the TCR alpha and TCR beta cDNA libraries that 5'RACE generated with constant-segment primers. Each CDR3 protein gets one entry after TCRdb re-called the 5' RACE reads with MiXCR. Among under 550,000 distinct CDR3 sequences listed, roughly 20% were seen once. This sample was included in a study of T-cell memory formation after mild COVID-19. Findings of the study overall: That cross-reactive memory joined was suggested by some responding clones appearing in pre-infection memory.

The CDR3 consists of 16 residues. V lost 3 bases and J lost 6; bases outside the gene matches: 5. Germline CDR1 is LGHNT and CDR2 is FRNRAP. The gene calls are TRBV12-5 and TRBJ2-2, with 12 bases fitting TRBD2. This clonotype was sampled from an adult woman who had mild COVID-19 (a few samples of this study predate the infection). Cell type and time point are not known. Sequencing was performed on PBMCs or a T cell subset sorted from them (not recorded which). DNA for the CDR3: TGTGCTAGTGGTTTCAACACTAGCGGGAGGCCCGGGGAGCTGTTTTTT. Translation gives CASGFNTSGRPGELFF.